This is a list of T cell receptor beta chains from one sample in a study of identical twins. TCRdb redid the calling of the 5' RACE reads with MiXCR, one entry per CDR3 protein. Here the sample spans 200,000 to 300,000 distinct CDR3 sequences, approximately 10% being singletons. Sequenced input: memory T cells sorted from blood. The origin of the receptors is a man aged 50 or older in good health. The CDR3 runs from the conserved cysteine through the conserved F or W. The order of the fields is J gene, D gene, V gene, clone size, CDR3 protein, CDR3 DNA. D genes are given only for firm matches. Only part of the rows carry a size: once, few, many, or a class if the clone is expanded.

>TRBJ1-2|NA|TRBV7-2|few
CASSPGRVGGYTF
TGTGCCAGCAGCCCCGGTAGGGTGGGTGGCTACACCTTC
>TRBJ2-1|TRBD1|TRBV11-2|many
CASSMPGGDEQFF
TGTGCCAGCAGCATGCCAGGGGGCGATGAGCAGTTCTTC
>TRBJ2-1|TRBD1|TRBV27|many
CASSRTGWNNEQFF
TGTGCCAGCTCCAGGACAGGGTGGAACAATGAGCAGTTCTTC
>TRBJ2-7|NA|TRBV29-1|many
CSVEVWGNEQYF
TGCAGCGTTGAAGTCTGGGGGAACGAGCAGTACTTC
>TRBJ2-7|NA|TRBV11-2|NA
CASSLSYSDYEQYF
TGTGCCAGCAGCTTATCGTACAGTGACTACGAGCAGTACTTC
>TRBJ2-3|TRBD2|TRBV4-2|few
CASSQTSGGEDTQYF
TGTGCCAGCAGCCAGACTAGCGGGGGGGAGGATACGCAGTATTTT
>TRBJ2-6|TRBD1|TRBV12-3/TRBV12-4|once
CASSPTSGGMKGANVLTF
TGTGCCAGCAGTCCAACTTCAGGGGGCATGAAAGGGGCCAACGTCCTGACTTTC
>TRBJ2-4|NA|TRBV18|NA
CASSPSQADIQYF
TGTGCCAGCTCACCGTCGCAGGCTGACATTCAGTACTTC
>TRBJ1-2|TRBD1|TRBV20-1|many
CSARGFDRGYGYTF
TGCAGTGCTAGAGGCTTCGACAGGGGGTATGGCTACACCTTC
>TRBJ1-2|TRBD1|TRBV7-2|many
CASSSKGTEYDGYTF
TGTGCCAGCAGCTCCAAAGGGACAGAGTACGATGGCTACACCTTC
>TRBJ2-5|NA|TRBV20-1|many
CSARESRAQETQYF
TGCAGTGCTAGAGAGTCCAGGGCACAAGAGACCCAGTACTTC
>TRBJ2-2|TRBD2|TRBV7-2|many
CASSLTSGGTGELFF
TGTGCCAGCAGCCTGACTAGCGGGGGGACCGGGGAGCTGTTTTTT
>TRBJ2-3|TRBD2|TRBV4-3|NA
CASAISGGLYTDTQYF
TGCGCCAGCGCTATAAGCGGGGGCCTGTACACAGATACGCAGTATTTT
>TRBJ2-7|NA|TRBV7-8|few
CASSLVASSAHEQYF
TGTGCCAGCAGCTTAGTGGCTAGCAGCGCCCACGAGCAGTACTTC
>TRBJ2-7|NA|TRBV20-1|many
CSARDFAESSYEQYF
TGCAGTGCTAGAGATTTTGCGGAGAGCTCCTACGAGCAGTACTTC
>TRBJ2-5|TRBD2|TRBV7-3|many
CASSLNHGTSGQETQYF
TGTGCCAGCAGCTTAAACCACGGGACTAGCGGACAAGAGACCCAGTACTTC
>TRBJ2-6|NA|TRBV3-1|NA
CASSQDPGPLSF
TGTGCCAGCAGCCAAGACCCTGGTCCCCTCTCTTTC
>TRBJ2-7|NA|TRBV11-2|NA
CASSSTWEQYF
TGTGCCAGCAGCTCGACATGGGAGCAGTACTTC
>TRBJ2-7|TRBD2|TRBV7-9|NA
CASTLAGNYEQYF
TGTGCCAGCACACTAGCGGGAAACTACGAGCAGTACTTC
>TRBJ2-5|NA|TRBV29-1|medium-sized
CSVVFETQYF
TGCAGCGTTGTATTCGAGACCCAGTACTTC
>TRBJ1-3|NA|TRBV4-3|NA
CASSQDRRISGNTIYF
TGCGCCAGCAGCCAAGATAGGCGGATCTCTGGAAACACCATATATTTT
>TRBJ1-5|NA|TRBV28|NA
CASSLDSGSNQPQHF
TGTGCCAGCAGTTTAGACAGCGGTAGCAATCAGCCCCAGCATTTT
>TRBJ2-1|NA|TRBV20-1|NA
CSARSTRGTEQFF
TGCAGTGCTAGATCGACGCGAGGAACTGAGCAGTTCTTC
>TRBJ2-7|TRBD1|TRBV12-3/TRBV12-4|few
CASRLGDSSYEQYF
TGTGCCAGCAGGTTGGGGGACAGCTCCTACGAGCAGTACTTC
>TRBJ2-3|TRBD2|TRBV2|NA
CASSEVSGRATTATDTQYF
TGTGCCAGCAGTGAGGTCAGCGGGAGAGCCACTACGGCCACAGATACGCAGTATTTT
>TRBJ1-2|NA|TRBV21-1|few
CASSHGGPANGYTF
TGTGCCAGCAGCCATGGAGGGCCGGCTAATGGCTACACCTTC
>TRBJ2-3|TRBD1|TRBV7-2|many
CASSLLDREYHTQYF
TGTGCCAGCAGCTTACTCGACAGGGAGTACCATACGCAGTATTTT
>TRBJ2-2|NA|TRBV12-3/TRBV12-4|many
CASSSMGGTGELFF
TGTGCCAGCAGTTCGATGGGTGGGACCGGGGAGCTGTTTTTT
>TRBJ2-1|TRBD2|TRBV27|many
CASSPWTSGRAKHSYNEQFF
TGTGCCAGCAGTCCATGGACTAGCGGGAGGGCCAAGCACTCCTACAATGAGCAGTTCTTC
>TRBJ2-7|NA|TRBV5-1|many
CASSLDGTYEQYF
TGCGCCAGCAGCTTGGACGGGACCTACGAGCAGTACTTC
>TRBJ1-2|TRBD1|TRBV2|NA
CASRTGSFSYGYTF
TGTGCCAGCAGGACAGGGTCTTTTAGCTATGGCTACACCTTC
>TRBJ1-6|NA|TRBV20-1|many
CSVLGELNNSPLHF
TGCAGTGTTCTCGGGGAGCTCAATAATTCACCCCTCCACTTT
>TRBJ2-5|TRBD1|TRBV6-5|many
CASSYATGGRDSQYF
TGTGCCAGCAGTTACGCGACAGGGGGTCGAGACTCCCAGTACTTC
>TRBJ1-2|NA|TRBV5-5|NA
CASSSGGIGRDGYTF
TGTGCCAGCAGCTCCGGAGGTATCGGGAGAGATGGCTACACCTTC
>TRBJ1-4|NA|TRBV7-2|NA
CASSQRSGVMANEKLFF
TGTGCCAGCAGCCAGAGGTCGGGGGTGATGGCGAATGAAAAACTGTTTTTT
>TRBJ1-1|TRBD1|TRBV4-2|many
CASSQGTGGAAEAFF
TGTGCCAGCAGCCAAGGAACAGGGGGCGCGGCTGAAGCTTTCTTT
>TRBJ1-6|NA|TRBV4-1|many
CASSQGTAGPLHF
TGCGCCAGCAGCCAAGGCACAGCTGGACCCCTCCACTTT
>TRBJ2-1|NA|TRBV29-1|many
CSASYNEQFF
TGCAGCGCGTCATACAATGAGCAGTTCTTC
>TRBJ2-1|NA|TRBV12-5|NA
CASGLANSNEQFF
TGTGCTAGTGGTTTGGCCAACAGTAATGAGCAGTTCTTC
>TRBJ2-2|NA|TRBV20-1|few
CSAAIRGLLTGELFF
TGCAGTGCGGCAATTAGGGGACTCTTGACCGGGGAGCTGTTTTTT
>TRBJ2-1|TRBD2|TRBV7-2|NA
CASSPDLAGGEQFF
TGTGCCAGCAGCCCTGACCTAGCGGGAGGGGAGCAGTTCTTC
>TRBJ2-7|TRBD1|TRBV12-3/TRBV12-4|NA
CASSATGQAYEQYF
TGTGCCAGCAGTGCAACGGGACAGGCCTACGAGCAGTACTTC
>TRBJ1-6|NA|TRBV7-2|few
CASRLDYYNSPLHF
TGTGCCAGCAGGCTCGATTACTATAATTCACCCCTCCACTTT
>TRBJ2-5|NA|TRBV20-1|NA
CSAFDRDHQETQYF
TGCAGTGCTTTTGACAGAGACCACCAAGAGACCCAGTACTTC
>TRBJ1-6|NA|TRBV30|NA
CAWSMNSPLHF
TGTGCCTGGAGTATGAATTCACCCCTCCACTTT
>TRBJ1-1|NA|TRBV3-1|NA
CASSKGKVESFF
TGTGCCAGCAGCAAAGGCAAGGTCGAATCTTTCTTT
>TRBJ2-5|NA|TRBV24-1|many
CATSMGRGTQETQYF
TGTGCCACCAGTATGGGAAGAGGGACCCAAGAGACCCAGTACTTC
>TRBJ2-3|TRBD2|TRBV7-2|many
CASSPQLAGGADTQYF
TGTGCCAGCAGCCCTCAACTAGCGGGGGGCGCAGATACGCAGTATTTT
>TRBJ1-1|NA|TRBV29-1|NA
CSVAHLEAFF
TGCAGCGTTGCTCATCTGGAAGCTTTCTTT
>TRBJ1-6|NA|TRBV2|NA
CASSEGDPYNSPLHF
TGTGCCAGCAGTGAAGGGGATCCCTATAATTCACCCCTCCACTTT
>TRBJ2-2|NA|TRBV28|many
CASNKGPSLTKGSRSAGELFF
TGTGCCAGCAATAAGGGCCCTTCGCTCACTAAAGGGTCTCGTTCGGCCGGGGAGCTGTTTTTT
>TRBJ1-5|NA|TRBV20-1|many
CSATGPEHSNQPQHF
TGCAGTGCTACGGGACCCGAGCATAGCAATCAGCCCCAGCATTTT
>TRBJ2-7|TRBD2|TRBV11-2|few
CASSLEPRLAGEQYF
TGTGCCAGCAGCTTAGAACCCAGACTAGCTGGCGAGCAGTACTTC
>TRBJ2-1|TRBD1|TRBV19|many
CASEGDRDYNEQFF
TGTGCCAGCGAAGGGGACAGAGATTACAATGAGCAGTTCTTC
>TRBJ2-1|NA|TRBV27|NA
CASSQGPHGNEQFF
TGTGCCAGCAGTCAGGGTCCTCATGGCAATGAGCAGTTCTTC
>TRBJ2-7|TRBD1|TRBV7-9|many
CASSLSSGTGIRYEQYF
TGTGCCAGCAGCTTATCTTCGGGGACAGGGATCCGCTACGAGCAGTACTTC
>TRBJ1-1|TRBD1|TRBV20-1|many
CSARDRGDSGTEAFF
TGCAGTGCTAGAGATCGAGGGGACAGCGGCACTGAAGCTTTCTTT
>TRBJ2-2|TRBD2|TRBV20-1|many
CSAPRTSAVTGELFF
TGCAGTGCCCCGCGGACTAGCGCCGTCACCGGGGAGCTGTTTTTT
>TRBJ2-7|TRBD2|TRBV7-9|NA
CASSPVGRARGDEQYF
TGTGCCAGCAGCCCAGTTGGGAGGGCCCGGGGGGACGAGCAGTACTTC
>TRBJ2-7|NA|TRBV27|many
CASSPQGGYLREQYF
TGTGCCAGCAGTCCCCAGGGGGGGTACCTACGCGAGCAGTACTTC